One and the same sample provided the 14 T cell receptor beta chains below, sequenced in a study of CD8 T cells in ankylosing spondylitis. General observations from the study: Several highly homologous variants made up a TCR beta motif that seemed to typify ankylosing spondylitis blood.

For these receptors, no antigen is known. One entry per CDR3 protein, called by TCRdb with MiXCR from the 5' RACE reads. The repertoire holds about 540,000 distinct CDR3 sequences, with approximately 12% as singletons. Sequenced: blood, either unsorted or a sorted T cell fraction (not recorded which). Receptors were obtained from a male donor with ankylosing spondylitis.

A few counts support this clonotype. The CDR3 DNA reads TGCAGTGCTAGGAAGCCGAAGGGCGCAACTAATGAAAAACTGTTTTTT. It codes for CSARKPKGATNEKLFF. The rearrangement links TRBV20-1 to TRBJ1-4; D uncertain. The germline V gene encodes CDR1 DFQATT and CDR2 SNEGSKA (reference sequence). The V end lost 3 bases, the J end lost 0 bases, and 14 bases lay between the germline ends. CDR3 size: 16 residues.

The chain links TRBV11-3 to TRBJ2-1; D gene unclear. From germline, CDR1 is SGHNT and CDR2 YENEEA. Trimming shortened V by 1 base and J by 7 bases, and 14 bases separated the two germline ends. The CDR3 has 15 residues. CDR3 amino acids: CASSLGPTFGNEQFF. The CDR3 DNA reads as TGTGCCAGCAGCTTAGGCCCTACTTTTGGGAATGAGCAGTTCTTC. The whole variable domain, filled in from reference TRBV11-3 and TRBJ2-1, reads EAGVVQSPRYKIIEKKQPVAFWCNPISGHNTLYWYLQNLGQGPELLIRYENEEAVDDSQLPKDRFSAERLKGVDSTLKIQPAELGDSAVYLCASSLGPTFGNEQFFGPGTRLTVL.

The J gene is TRBJ2-3, the V gene TRBV30, with D perhaps matching TRBD2 (6 bases). The V end lost 1 base, the J end lost 2 bases, and 7 bases lay between the germline ends. This CDR3 is 13 amino acids long. Germline CDR1 GTSNPN, CDR2 SVGIG (reference sequence). DNA of the CDR3: TGTGCCTGGAGTGGGGAGGACACAGATACGCAGTATTTT. Translated: CAWSGEDTDTQYF.

This chain joins TRBV2 and TRBJ2-2; no definite D call. CDR1 is SNHLY, CDR2 FYNNEI, per germline. This CDR3 has 16 residues. The V end was cut by 2 bases, the J end by 3 bases, with 13 bases between. The CDR3 DNA is TGTGCCAGCAGTGAAAACTGGGCTGTAGACACCGGGGAGCTGTTTTTT. This gives the protein CASSENWAVDTGELFF.

There are many counts of this clonotype. V usage is TRBV12-3 or TRBV12-4 and J usage is TRBJ2-1; D is unclear. The V gene lost 8 bases and the J gene lost 0 bases, with 14 bases spanning the gap. The CDR3 runs to 15 residues. The CDR3 region has the DNA TGTGCCAGCGTCCTCTTTAGACGCTCCTACAATGAGCAGTTCTTC. The encoded protein is CASVLFRRSYNEQFF.

The gene calls are TRBV19 and TRBJ2-5, with 9 bases aligning to TRBD1. This CDR3 is built from 15 residues. Germline V gives CDR1 LNHDA, CDR2 SQIVND (reference sequence). V lost 4 bases to trimming and J lost 1 base; unmatched junction nucleotides: 4. Written as DNA, the CDR3 is TGTGCCAGTAGTAGGACAGGGGCAATCCAAGAGACCCAGTACTTC. Its translation: CASSRTGAIQETQYF.

There are a few counts of this clonotype. This sequence joins TRBV20-1 and TRBJ2-2, with 13 bases that match TRBD2. Germline CDR1 reads DFQATT; CDR2 reads SNEGSKA (reference sequence). The CDR3 runs to 16 residues. V shed 6 bases, J shed 5 bases, and the junction held 9 bases outside the gene matches. CDR3 coding DNA: TGCAGTGCCTTCACGCGACTAGCGGGAGGAACCGGGGAGCTGTTTTTT. Translated: CSAFTRLAGGTGELFF.

V and J are TRBV7-2 and TRBJ2-3, with D perhaps given as TRBD1 or TRBD2 (5 bases each). Trimming pared 5 bases from V and 2 bases from J, leaving 14 bases between. The CDR3 totals 15 residues. CDR1 and CDR2 from the germline V gene are SGHTA and FQGNSA. The CDR3 nucleotides read TGTGCCAGCAGCCCCTTCGGGACGACCACAGATACGCAGTATTTT. Its protein product is CASSPFGTTTDTQYF.

This sequence joins TRBV5-1 and TRBJ1-4, with 10 bases identical to TRBD1. V shed 4 bases, J shed 8 bases, and the junction held 8 bases outside the gene matches. CDR3 size: 15 residues. The V gene's germline CDR1 is SGHRS and CDR2 YFSETQ. In DNA, the CDR3 is TGCGCCAGCAGCCGGGACAGGGGCAGGAGGGAAAAACTGTTTTTT. This translates into CASSRDRGRREKLFF.

This clonotype was detected a few times. This chain connects TRBV7-6 to TRBJ2-1; 11 bases fit TRBD2. There are 17 residues in the CDR3. CDR1 SGHVS and CDR2 FNYEAQ come from the germline V gene. With 0 bases clipped from V and 3 bases from J, the junction kept 4 bases outside the gene matches. CDR3 nucleotides: TGTGCCAGCAGCTTAGCCCCGACTAGCGGGATCTACAATGAGCAGTTCTTC. Its translation is CASSLAPTSGIYNEQFF.

This clonotype appeared a few times. The rearrangement uses TRBV3-1 and TRBJ1-6, with a weak D call TRBD1 (6 bases). This CDR3 region has 15 residues. Trimming removed 4 bases at V and 8 bases at J, with 15 bases between. Per the germline V gene, CDR1 is LGHDT and CDR2 is YNNKEL (reference sequence). The CDR3, as DNA: TGTGCCAGCAGCCGAGGGGGGGGGTTCGATTCACCCCTCCACTTT. It is translated as CASSRGGGFDSPLHF.

Many counts were recorded for this clonotype. CDR3: CSVGTGENTEAFF. CDR3 DNA sequence: TGCAGCGTTGGAACAGGCGAGAACACTGAAGCTTTCTTT. This rearrangement joins TRBV29-1 to TRBJ1-1, with D maybe TRBD1 (5 bases). Trimming took 4 bases from V and 1 from J, leaving 10 bases between them. From germline, CDR1 is SQVTM and CDR2 ANQGSEA. This CDR3 is 13 amino acids long.

This clonotype was found many times. This chain connects TRBV4-1 to TRBJ2-1, with D perhaps matching TRBD1 or TRBD2 (6 bases each). This CDR3 is 17 amino acids long. Germline lookup yields CDR1 MGHRA and CDR2 YSYEKL. V lost 1 base, J lost 1 base, and 14 bases lay in between. CDR3 residues: CASSQGVGGRSYNEQFF. The CDR3 DNA reads TGCGCCAGCAGCCAAGGAGTAGGGGGGAGATCCTACAATGAGCAGTTCTTC.

This clonotype came up a few times. The chain recombines TRBV27 with TRBJ1-1, with D unresolved. V gave up 0 bases and J gave up 4 bases, with 9 bases separating them. This CDR3 is 14 amino acids long. Germline loops: CDR1 MNHEY, CDR2 SMNVEV (reference sequence). CDR3 sequence (DNA): TGTGCCAGCAGTTTATCTCGTAGGACCACTGAAGCTTTCTTT. It yields the protein CASSLSRRTTEAFF.